These 11 T cell receptor beta chains were sequenced from one sample in a study of blood T cell repertoires in COVID-19. Only in-frame clones appear in the TCRdb table, and some are missing; sequencing was by immunoSEQ multiplex PCR. The table shows more than 95,000 clones, with 70% to 85% occurring only once. Sequencing was carried out using peripheral blood. All receptors come from a man between 65 and 85 years old with active or convalescent COVID-19.

The V and J genes are TRBV4-2 and TRBJ2-2; 7 nucleotides match TRBD1. CDR3 size: 15 residues. Germline CDR1 is LGHNA and CDR2 is YNFKEQ. With V trimmed by 2 bases and J by 6 bases, 6 bases remained unmatched. DNA for the CDR3: TGTGCCAGCAGCCAAACCCATACAGGGGCCGGGGAGCTGTTTTTT. Its translation is CASSQTHTGAGELFF.

This chain connects TRBV7-3 to TRBJ1-1; 9 positions match TRBD1. V dropped 4 bases and J dropped 5; count of bases not matched to a gene: 5. This CDR3 spans 14 amino acids. The germline gives CDR1 SGHTA, CDR2 FQGTGA. For the CDR3, the DNA is TGTGCCAGCAGCTCGACAGGGGGGAGTACTGAAGCTTTCTTT. Amino acid sequence: CASSSTGGSTEAFF.

The chain is built from TRBV5-8 and TRBJ2-7; 12 bases match TRBD1. The CDR3 is made up of 17 amino acids. V lost 0 bases, J lost 0 bases, and 4 bases stayed unmatched. Germline CDR1 reads SGHTS; CDR2 reads YDEGEE. CDR3 bases: TGTGCCAGCAGCTTGGGGGACAGGGGGCCCAGCTCCTACGAGCAGTACTTC. It translates to CASSLGDRGPSSYEQYF. The whole variable domain, remainder taken from reference TRBV5-8 and TRBJ2-7, is EAGVTQSPTHLIKTRGQQATLRCSPISGHTSVYWYQQALGLGLQFLLWYDEGEERNRGNFPPRFSGRQFPNYSSELNVNALELEDSALYLCASSLGDRGPSSYEQYFGPGTRLTVT.

This clone was seen a single time. This rearrangement joins TRBV7-2 to TRBJ2-1, with TRBD1 identical over 10 bases. From germline, CDR1 is SGHTA and CDR2 FQGNSA. This CDR3 comprises 15 residues. Unmatched junction bases numbered 7, after V lost 5 bases and J lost 6 bases. The CDR3 protein is CASSPSGTGVNEQFF. The CDR3 DNA follows: TGTGCCAGCAGCCCATCCGGGACAGGGGTCAATGAGCAGTTCTTC.

The rearrangement joins TRBV2 to TRBJ2-5, with 7 bases identical to TRBD2. V shed 6 bases, J shed 2 bases, and the junction held 6 bases outside the gene matches. CDR1 is SNHLY and CDR2 is FYNNEI in the germline V gene. There are 14 residues in the CDR3. CDR3 sequence: CASSEAAGQETQYF. CDR3 coding DNA: TGTGCCAGCAGCGAGGCAGCGGGGCAAGAGACCCAGTACTTC.

The chain is built from TRBV7-2 and TRBJ2-2; 9 bases line up with TRBD2. The junction had 6 bases not matched to a gene; V was cut back by 3 bases and J by 4 bases. CDR3 size: 16 residues. CDR1 and CDR2 (germline): SGHTA, FQGNSA. CDR3 bases: TGTGCCAGCAGCTTCTTAGCGGGAGCGGTCACCGGGGAGCTGTTTTTT. Its translation is CASSFLAGAVTGELFF.

The chain combines TRBV6-6 with TRBJ2-7; no definite D call. Trimming took 2 bases from V and 3 from J, leaving 11 bases between them. Germline CDR1 and CDR2: MNHNY and SVGAGI (reference sequence). The CDR3 has 14 amino acids. The CDR3 region has the DNA TGTGCCAGCAGTTACCCAGCGTTAGGCTACGAGCAGTACTTC. Its protein is CASSYPALGYEQYF.

The chain uses TRBV7-2 and TRBJ2-1; a weak D match, TRBD1 (6 bases). The CDR3 covers 16 residues. The germline V gene encodes CDR1 SGHTA and CDR2 FQGNSA. V lost 2 bases to trimming and J lost 6 bases, with 17 bases between them. The CDR3, as DNA: TGTGCCAGCAGCTTAACGACAGGTTTGTTGGGCAATGAGCAGTTCTTC. Amino acid sequence: CASSLTTGLLGNEQFF.

The count of this clone is one. The rearrangement uses TRBV6-1 and TRBJ1-2; D uncertain. This CDR3 region has 12 residues. CDR1 is MNHNS, CDR2 SASEGT, per germline. The V end was cut by 2 bases, the J end by 7 bases, with 8 bases between. In DNA form, the CDR3 reads TGTGCCAGCAGTGAATTCTCACTTGGCTACACCTTC. Its translation is CASSEFSLGYTF.

This clone was observed a handful of times. The chain couples TRBV7-2 to TRBJ2-7; D not certain. This CDR3 region has 17 residues. V was shortened by 1 base and J by 0 bases, with 16 bases between the two germline ends. The germline CDR1 and CDR2 sequences are SGHTA and FQGNSA. The CDR3 reads CASSLGSQALSSYEQYF. In nucleotides, the CDR3 is TGTGCCAGCAGCTTAGGGTCCCAGGCCCTCAGCTCCTACGAGCAGTACTTC.

J is TRBJ2-5 and V is TRBV5-8, with D hard to call. Trimming stripped 3 bases from V and 9 bases from J, with 15 bases between. There are 13 residues in the CDR3. CDR1 and CDR2 from the germline V gene are SGHTS and YDEGEE. In nucleotides, the CDR3 is TGTGCCAGCAGCTCGACTGGCCTTGTGGCCCAGTACTTC. Its protein product is CASSSTGLVAQYF.